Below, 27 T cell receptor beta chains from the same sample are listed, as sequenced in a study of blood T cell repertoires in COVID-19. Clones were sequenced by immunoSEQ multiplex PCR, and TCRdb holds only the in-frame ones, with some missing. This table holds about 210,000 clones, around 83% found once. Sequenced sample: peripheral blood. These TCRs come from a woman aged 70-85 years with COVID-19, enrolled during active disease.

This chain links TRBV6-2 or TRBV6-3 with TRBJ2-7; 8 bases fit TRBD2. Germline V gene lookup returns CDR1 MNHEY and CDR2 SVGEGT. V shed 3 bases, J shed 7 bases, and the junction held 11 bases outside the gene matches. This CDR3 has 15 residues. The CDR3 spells CASSYWVAGLGEQYF. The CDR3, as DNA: TGTGCCAGCAGTTATTGGGTAGCGGGGCTTGGAGAGCAGTACTTC.

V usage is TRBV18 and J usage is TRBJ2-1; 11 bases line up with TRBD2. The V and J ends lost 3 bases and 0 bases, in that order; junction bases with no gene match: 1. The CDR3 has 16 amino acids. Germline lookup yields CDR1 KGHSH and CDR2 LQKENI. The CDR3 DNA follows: TGTGCCAGCTCACCCACTAGCGGGAGCTCCTACAATGAGCAGTTCTTC. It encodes CASSPTSGSSYNEQFF.

Here the CDR3 reads CASSQTGGGGYTF. The CDR3 DNA reads TGTGCCAGCAGTCAGACAGGGGGCGGGGGCTACACCTTC. The chain employs TRBV27 and TRBJ1-2; 10 bases are shared with TRBD1. Per the germline V gene, CDR1 is MNHEY and CDR2 is SMNVEV (reference sequence). The length of the CDR3 is 13 residues. V shed 5 bases and J 8 bases; nucleotides not matched to a gene: 5.

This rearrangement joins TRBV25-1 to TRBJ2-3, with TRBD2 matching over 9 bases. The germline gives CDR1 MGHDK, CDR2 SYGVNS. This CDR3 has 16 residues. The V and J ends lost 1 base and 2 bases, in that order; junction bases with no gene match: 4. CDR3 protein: CASSEWLAGSTDTQYF. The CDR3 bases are TGTGCCAGCAGTGAATGGCTAGCGGGATCCACAGATACGCAGTATTTT.

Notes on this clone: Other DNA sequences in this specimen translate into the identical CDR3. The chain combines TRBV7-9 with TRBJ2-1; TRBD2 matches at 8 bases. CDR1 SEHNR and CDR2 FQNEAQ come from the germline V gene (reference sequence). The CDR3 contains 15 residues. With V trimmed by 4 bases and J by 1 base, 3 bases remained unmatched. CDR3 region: CASSSSGRSYNEQFF. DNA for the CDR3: TGTGCCAGCAGCTCTAGCGGGCGTTCCTACAATGAGCAGTTCTTC.

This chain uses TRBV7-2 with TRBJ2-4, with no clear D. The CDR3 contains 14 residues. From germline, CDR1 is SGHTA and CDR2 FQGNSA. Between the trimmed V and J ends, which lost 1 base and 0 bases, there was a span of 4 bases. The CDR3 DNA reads TGTGCCAGCAGCTTAGATCGAGCCAAAAACATTCAGTACTTC. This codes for CASSLDRAKNIQYF.

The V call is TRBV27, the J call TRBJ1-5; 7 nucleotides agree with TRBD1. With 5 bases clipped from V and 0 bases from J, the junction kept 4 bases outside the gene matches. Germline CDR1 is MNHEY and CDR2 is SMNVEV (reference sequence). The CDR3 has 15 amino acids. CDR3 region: CASSPGQVSNQPQHF. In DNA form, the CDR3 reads TGTGCCAGCAGTCCAGGACAGGTTAGCAATCAGCCCCAGCATTTT.

The CDR3 DNA sequence: TGTGCCAGCAGTCCAGGCGGGACAGGGGGCTACGAGCAGTACTTC. Translated, it gives CASSPGGTGGYEQYF. The chain couples TRBV28 to TRBJ2-7; 11 bases are shared with TRBD1. The junction had 6 bases not matched to a gene; V was cut back by 5 bases and J by 3 bases. CDR3 size: 15 residues. CDR1 is MDHEN and CDR2 is SYDVKM in the germline V gene.

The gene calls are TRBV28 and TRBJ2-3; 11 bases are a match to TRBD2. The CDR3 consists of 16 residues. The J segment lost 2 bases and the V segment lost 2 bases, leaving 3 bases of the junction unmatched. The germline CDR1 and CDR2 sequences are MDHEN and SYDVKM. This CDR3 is CASSLGTSGFTDTQYF. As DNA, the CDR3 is TGTGCCAGCAGTTTAGGGACTAGCGGATTCACAGATACGCAGTATTTT.

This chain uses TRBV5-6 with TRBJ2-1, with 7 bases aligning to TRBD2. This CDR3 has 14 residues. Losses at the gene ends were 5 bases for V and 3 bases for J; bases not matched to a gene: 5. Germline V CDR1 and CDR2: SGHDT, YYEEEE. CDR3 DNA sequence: TGTGCCAGCAGGGAAGAGCGGGGCTACAATGAGCAGTTCTTC. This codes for CASREERGYNEQFF.

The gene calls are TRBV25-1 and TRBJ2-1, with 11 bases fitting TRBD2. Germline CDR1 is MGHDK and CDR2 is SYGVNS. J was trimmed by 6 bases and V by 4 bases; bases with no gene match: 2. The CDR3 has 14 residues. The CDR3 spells CASSVAGGTNEQFF. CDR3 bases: TGTGCCAGCAGTGTAGCGGGAGGGACCAATGAGCAGTTCTTC.

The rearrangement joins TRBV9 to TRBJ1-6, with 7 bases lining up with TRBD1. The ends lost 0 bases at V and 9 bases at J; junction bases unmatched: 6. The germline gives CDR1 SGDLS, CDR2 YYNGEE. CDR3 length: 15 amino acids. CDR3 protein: CASSVGSDRASPLHF. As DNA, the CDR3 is TGTGCCAGCAGCGTAGGAAGTGACAGGGCTTCACCCCTCCACTTT.

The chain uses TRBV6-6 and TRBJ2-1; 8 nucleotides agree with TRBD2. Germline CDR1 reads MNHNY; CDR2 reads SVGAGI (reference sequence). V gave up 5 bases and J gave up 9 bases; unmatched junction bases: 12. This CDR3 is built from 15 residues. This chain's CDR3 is CASSRREREKGEQFF. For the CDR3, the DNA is TGTGCCAGCAGTCGAAGGGAGCGGGAGAAGGGTGAGCAGTTCTTC.

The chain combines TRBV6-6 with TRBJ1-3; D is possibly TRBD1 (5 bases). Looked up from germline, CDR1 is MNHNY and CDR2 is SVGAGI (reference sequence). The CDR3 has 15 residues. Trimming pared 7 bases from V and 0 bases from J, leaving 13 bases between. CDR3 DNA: TGTGCCAGCAACCGGGACTTAAACTCTGGAAACACCATATATTTT. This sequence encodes CASNRDLNSGNTIYF.

The CDR3, as DNA: TGTGCCAGCACCCCAGGGGTCCCCGATTCACCCCTCCACTTT. Protein: CASTPGVPDSPLHF. The J gene is TRBJ1-6, the V gene TRBV2; maybe TRBD1 (6 bases). Germline V gives CDR1 SNHLY, CDR2 FYNNEI. Trimming took off 7 bases at V and 8 bases at J, with 15 bases between the two ends. The CDR3 has 14 amino acids.

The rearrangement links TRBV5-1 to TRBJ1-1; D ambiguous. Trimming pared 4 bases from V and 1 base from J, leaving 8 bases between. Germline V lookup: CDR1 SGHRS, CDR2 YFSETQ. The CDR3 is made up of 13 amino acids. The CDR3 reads CASSHEGNTEAFF. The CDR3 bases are TGCGCCAGCAGCCACGAGGGGAACACTGAAGCTTTCTTT.

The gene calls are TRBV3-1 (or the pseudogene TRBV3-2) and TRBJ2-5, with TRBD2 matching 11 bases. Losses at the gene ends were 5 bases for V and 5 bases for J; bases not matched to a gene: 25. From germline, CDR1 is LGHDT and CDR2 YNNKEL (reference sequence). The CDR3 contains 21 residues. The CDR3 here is CASSSDPGPRVAGGLFETQYF. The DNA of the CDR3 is TGTGCCAGCAGCTCAGACCCAGGACCCAGGGTAGCGGGAGGGCTTTTTGAGACCCAGTACTTC.

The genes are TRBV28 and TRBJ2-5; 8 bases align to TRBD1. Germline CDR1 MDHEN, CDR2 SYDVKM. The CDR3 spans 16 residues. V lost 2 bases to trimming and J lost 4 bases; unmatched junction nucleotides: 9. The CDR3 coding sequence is TGTGCCAGCAGTTTACTCTGGACAGGGCTCGGAGAGACCCAGTACTTC. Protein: CASSLLWTGLGETQYF.

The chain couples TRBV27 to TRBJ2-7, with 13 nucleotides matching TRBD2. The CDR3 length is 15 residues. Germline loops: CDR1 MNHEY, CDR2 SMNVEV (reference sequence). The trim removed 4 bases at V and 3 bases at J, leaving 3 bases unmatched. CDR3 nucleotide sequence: TGTGCCAGCAGTTCGGGACTAGCGGGGATCTACGAGCAGTACTTC. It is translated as CASSSGLAGIYEQYF.

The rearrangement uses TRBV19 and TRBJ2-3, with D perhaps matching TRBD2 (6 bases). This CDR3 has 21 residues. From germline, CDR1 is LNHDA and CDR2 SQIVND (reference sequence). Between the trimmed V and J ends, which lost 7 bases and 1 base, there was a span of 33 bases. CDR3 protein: CASIGRGERGRFSRRTDTQYF. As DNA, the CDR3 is TGTGCCAGTATCGGCCGCGGGGAACGGGGGAGGTTTTCCCGGCGCACAGATACGCAGTATTTT.

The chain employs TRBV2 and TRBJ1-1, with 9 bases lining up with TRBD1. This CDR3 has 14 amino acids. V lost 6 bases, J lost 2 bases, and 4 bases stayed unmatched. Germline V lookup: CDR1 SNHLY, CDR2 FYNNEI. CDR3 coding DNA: TGTGCCAGCAGCCGACAGGGGGGAAACACTGAAGCTTTCTTT. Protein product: CASSRQGGNTEAFF.

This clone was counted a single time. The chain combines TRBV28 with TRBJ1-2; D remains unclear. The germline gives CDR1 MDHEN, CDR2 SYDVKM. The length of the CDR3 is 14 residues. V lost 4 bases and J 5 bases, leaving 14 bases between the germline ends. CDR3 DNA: TGTGCCAGCAGTTATCCCCAGGTCACTTATGGCTACACCTTC. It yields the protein CASSYPQVTYGYTF.

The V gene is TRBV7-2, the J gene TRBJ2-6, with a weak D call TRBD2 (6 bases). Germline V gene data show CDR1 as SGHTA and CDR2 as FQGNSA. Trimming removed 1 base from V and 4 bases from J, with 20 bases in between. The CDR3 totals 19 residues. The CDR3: CASSLELAWGIGGANVLTF. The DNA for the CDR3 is TGTGCCAGCAGCTTAGAACTAGCTTGGGGCATTGGGGGGGCCAACGTCCTGACTTTC.

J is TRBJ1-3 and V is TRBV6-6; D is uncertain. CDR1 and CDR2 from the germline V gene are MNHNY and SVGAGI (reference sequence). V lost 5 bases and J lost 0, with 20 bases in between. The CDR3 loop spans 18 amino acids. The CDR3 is CASSPTLSSSFSGNTIYF. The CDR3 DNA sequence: TGTGCCAGCAGTCCCACTCTCTCTTCATCGTTCTCTGGAAACACCATATATTTT.

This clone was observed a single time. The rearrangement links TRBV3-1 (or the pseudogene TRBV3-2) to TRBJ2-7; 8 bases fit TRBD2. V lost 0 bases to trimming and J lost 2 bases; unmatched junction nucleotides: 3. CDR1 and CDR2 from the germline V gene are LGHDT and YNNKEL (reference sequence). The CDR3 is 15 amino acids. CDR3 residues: CASSQDSAGAYEQYF. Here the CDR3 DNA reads TGTGCCAGCAGCCAAGACTCAGCGGGGGCCTACGAGCAGTACTTC.

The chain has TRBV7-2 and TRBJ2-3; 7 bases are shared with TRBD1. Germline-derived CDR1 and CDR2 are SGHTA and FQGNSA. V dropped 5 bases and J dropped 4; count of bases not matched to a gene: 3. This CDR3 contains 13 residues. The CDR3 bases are TGTGCCAGCAGCATTGGACAGGCAGATACGCAGTATTTT. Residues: CASSIGQADTQYF.

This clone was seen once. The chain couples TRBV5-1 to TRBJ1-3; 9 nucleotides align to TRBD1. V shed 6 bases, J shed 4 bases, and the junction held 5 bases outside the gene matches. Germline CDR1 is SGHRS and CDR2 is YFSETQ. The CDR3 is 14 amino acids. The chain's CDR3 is CASKTGGAGNTIYF. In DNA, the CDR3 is TGCGCCAGCAAAACAGGGGGCGCGGGAAACACCATATATTTT.